The present TCR beta chain was sequenced within a study of cytomegalovirus exposure and HLA in healthy donors. Study at large: The study's early data release held about 85 million unique TCRs from HLA-typed donors. Whole-study results and caveats: Altogether, 170 or so TCR beta chains were recorded as cytomegalovirus-associated. Analysis was carried out at a later point, and it linked a missense DCLRE1C variant to TCR beta V- and J-gene trimming. High sensitivity and specificity were reportedly achieved when the classifier diagnosed cytomegalovirus status.

The primer mix had 60 Vbeta and 13 Jbeta primers. TCRdb's table, derived via immunoSEQ multiplex PCR, lists solely in-frame clones and lacks some. The table has around 150,000 clones, about 80% seen once; the top ten hold less than 1.2%. Notes on this clone: Its antigen is currently unknown.

This receptor was taken from a woman aged 35 to 49 in good health and CMV-seronegative. Sequenced: PBMCs.

The CDR3 DNA sequence: TGTGCCAGCAGCGCGAAGACAGGGGGCGTGGGTCAGCCCCAGCATTTT. Translating gives CASSAKTGGVGQPQHF. The rearrangement joins TRBV5-6 to TRBJ1-5; 10 bases fit TRBD1. V shed 4 bases and J 6 bases; nucleotides not matched to a gene: 10. CDR1 and CDR2 (germline): SGHDT, YYEEEE. The CDR3 contains 16 residues.